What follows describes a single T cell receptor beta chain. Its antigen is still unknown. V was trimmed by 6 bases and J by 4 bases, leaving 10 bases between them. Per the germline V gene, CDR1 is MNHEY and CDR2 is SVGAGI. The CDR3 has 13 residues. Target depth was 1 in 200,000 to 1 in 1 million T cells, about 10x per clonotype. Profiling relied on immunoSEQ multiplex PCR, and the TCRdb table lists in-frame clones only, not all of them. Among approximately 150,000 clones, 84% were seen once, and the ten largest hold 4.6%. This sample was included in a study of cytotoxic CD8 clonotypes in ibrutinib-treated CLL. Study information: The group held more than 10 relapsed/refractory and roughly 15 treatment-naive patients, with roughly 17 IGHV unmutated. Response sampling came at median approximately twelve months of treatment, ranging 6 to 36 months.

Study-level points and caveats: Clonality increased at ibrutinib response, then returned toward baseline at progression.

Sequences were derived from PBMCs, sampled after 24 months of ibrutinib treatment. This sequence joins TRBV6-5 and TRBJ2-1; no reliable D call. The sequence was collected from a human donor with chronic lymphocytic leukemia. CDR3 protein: CASSIHKYNEQFF. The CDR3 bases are TGTGCCAGCAGCATCCACAAATACAATGAGCAGTTCTTC.